This T cell receptor beta chain was found in a study of CD8 T cells in Susac syndrome. Random-hexamer reverse transcription was applied to roughly 0.45 to 1 ug RNA. TCRdb fed the immunoSEQ multiplex PCR reads into MiXCR, producing one record per CDR3 protein. The data contain 200,000 to 250,000 distinct CDR3 sequences, approximately 92% of them seen just once; the ten biggest clones take up less than 0.075%. CDR1 and CDR2 from the germline V gene are MNHNS and SASEGT. With 0 bases removed from V and 5 bases from J, the gap between germline ends came to 4 bases. This CDR3 region has 13 residues. J is TRBJ1-4 and V is TRBV6-1; D is ambiguous. The sample comprised CD4+ T cells from PBMCs. The clonotype was recovered from a human donor with multiple sclerosis. The CDR3 nucleotides read TGTGCCAGCAGTGAAGCGATAAATGAAAAACTGTTTTTT. It yields the protein CASSEAINEKLFF.